The source of this TCR beta chain is a study of cytomegalovirus exposure and HLA in healthy donors. A remark on this clone: What it recognizes is unknown.

The study's findings and limits: In vitro data verified a few CMV-associated chains as specific for CMV antigens. Despite most TCR sequences being rare, some public TCRs occurred in many donors.

V shed 6 bases and J shed 2 bases, with 17 bases lying between them. CDR3 length: 16 residues. CDR1 and CDR2 (germline): SNHLY, FYNNEI. The assay was immunoSEQ multiplex PCR, and TCRdb's table has in-frame clones only and misses some. The profile covers 100,000 to 150,000 clones, with around 95% appearing a single time and about 1.7% taken by the ten largest. The specimen sequenced was PBMCs. The chain uses TRBV2 and TRBJ1-5; D may be TRBD1 (5 bases). The receptor was derived from a man between 18 and 35 years old in good health and CMV-seronegative. In DNA, the CDR3 is TGTGCCAGCAGGGGGGACTTCACTGGGGGCAATCAGCCCCAGCATTTT. This encodes CASRGDFTGGNQPQHF.